This TCR beta chain emerged from a study of shared clonotypes between healthy human individuals. Findings and caveats of the study: Against clonotypes common to all four donors, non-shared ones had lower generation probabilities. Relative to memory subsets, naive subsets generally showed larger estimated richness.

CD4+ cells underwent separation, giving CD45RA+ naive and CD45RA-negative memory subsets. Germline CDR1 and CDR2: MNHNY and SVGAGI (reference sequence). With 4 bases removed from V and 4 bases from J, the gap between germline ends came to 8 bases. The CDR3 is 13 amino acids. TCRdb keeps only in-frame clones here, not all; method: immunoSEQ multiplex PCR. The table shows hundreds of thousands of clones, with 95% to 97% occurring only once. A word on this clone: Its target is unknown.

Input material: naive CD4+ T cells sorted from blood. The sample's subset: CD45RA+ positively selected. The TCR was taken from a woman aged 25 to 39 in good health. The chain carries TRBV6-6 and TRBJ1-5; TRBD1 is a possible D gene (6 bases). CDR3 coding DNA: TGTGCCAGCAGTTTTCAGGGGAATCAGCCCCAGCATTTT. Its protein product is CASSFQGNQPQHF.